This T cell receptor beta chain is from a study of OX40 agonist ivuxolimab in advanced cancers. Looking at the study overall: Patients received intravenous ivuxolimab every 2 weeks at 0.01 to 10 mg/kg.

With respect to this clone: Its specificity is not known.

Trimming pared 3 bases from V and 9 bases from J, leaving 6 bases between. Germline V gives CDR1 SEHNR, CDR2 FQNEAQ (reference sequence). The CDR3 runs 11 residues. The method was immunoSEQ multiplex PCR; TCRdb's version includes in-frame clones alone and lacks a portion of them. The table has some 34,000 clones, approximately 84% seen once. General observations from the study: Among the least clonally expanded were partial responders at 0.1-3.0 mg/kg. CD4+ and CD8+ blood T cells expanded clonally by week 6 at 0.1 to 3.0 mg/kg.

This receptor was taken from an adult with an advanced solid tumor such as melanoma, head and neck, liver or kidney cancer. The chain is built from TRBV7-9 and TRBJ2-1; D is ambiguous. Sequences were derived from CD4+ or CD8+ T cells sorted from blood, sampled in a trial of the OX40 agonist ivuxolimab. The CDR3 nucleotides are TGTGCCAGCAGCTTTTGGGGTGAGCAGTTCTTC. Protein product: CASSFWGEQFF.